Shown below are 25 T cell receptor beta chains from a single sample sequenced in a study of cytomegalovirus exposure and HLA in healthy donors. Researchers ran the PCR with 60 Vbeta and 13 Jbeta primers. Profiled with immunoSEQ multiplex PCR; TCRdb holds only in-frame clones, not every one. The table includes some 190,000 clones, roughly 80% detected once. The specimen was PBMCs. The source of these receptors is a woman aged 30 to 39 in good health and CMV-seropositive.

CDR3 region: CASSQQGAGNTEAFF. The CDR3, as DNA: TGCGCCAGCAGCCAACAGGGGGCAGGGAACACTGAAGCTTTCTTT. V is TRBV4-3 and J is TRBJ1-1; 8 positions agree with TRBD1. The CDR3 spans 15 residues. J lost 1 base, V lost 2 bases, and 3 bases had no gene match. Germline loops: CDR1 LGHNA, CDR2 YSLEER.

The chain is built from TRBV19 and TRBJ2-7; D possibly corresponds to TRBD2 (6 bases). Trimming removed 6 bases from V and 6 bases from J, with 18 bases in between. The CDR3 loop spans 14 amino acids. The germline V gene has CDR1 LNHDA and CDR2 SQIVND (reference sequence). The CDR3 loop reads CASSAMWRDSEQYF. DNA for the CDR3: TGTGCCAGTAGCGCCATGTGGAGGGATAGCGAGCAGTACTTC.

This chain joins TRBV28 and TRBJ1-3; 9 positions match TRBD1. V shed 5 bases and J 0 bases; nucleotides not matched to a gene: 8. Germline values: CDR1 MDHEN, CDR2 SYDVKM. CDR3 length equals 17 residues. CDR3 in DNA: TGTGCCAGCAGTACCCCAGGACAGGGGAGCTCTGGAAACACCATATATTTT. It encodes CASSTPGQGSSGNTIYF.

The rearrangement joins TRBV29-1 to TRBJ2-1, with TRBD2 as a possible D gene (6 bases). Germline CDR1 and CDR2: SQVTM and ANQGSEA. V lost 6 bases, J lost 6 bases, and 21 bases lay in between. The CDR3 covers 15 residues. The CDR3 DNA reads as TGCAGCGTCCCCCCGGAGGGTCTCACCACCAATGAGCAGTTCTTC. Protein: CSVPPEGLTTNEQFF.

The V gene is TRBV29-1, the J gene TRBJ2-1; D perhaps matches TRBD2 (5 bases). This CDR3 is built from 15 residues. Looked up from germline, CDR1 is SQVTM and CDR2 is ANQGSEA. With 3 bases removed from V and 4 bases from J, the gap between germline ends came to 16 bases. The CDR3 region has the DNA TGCAGCGTTGATCGGCGAGGGATGGGATACAATGAGCAGTTCTTC. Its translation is CSVDRRGMGYNEQFF.

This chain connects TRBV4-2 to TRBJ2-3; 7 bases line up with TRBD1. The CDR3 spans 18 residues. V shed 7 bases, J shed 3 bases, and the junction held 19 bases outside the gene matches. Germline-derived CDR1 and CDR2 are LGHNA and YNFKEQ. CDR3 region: CASTPTPRDRPITDTQYF. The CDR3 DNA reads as TGTGCCAGCACCCCGACGCCACGGGACAGACCAATTACAGATACGCAGTATTTT.

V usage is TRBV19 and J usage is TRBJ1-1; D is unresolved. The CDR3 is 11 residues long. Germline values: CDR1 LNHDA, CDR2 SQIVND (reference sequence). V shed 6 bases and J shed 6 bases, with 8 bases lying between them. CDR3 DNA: TGTGCCAGTAGGAGGAATCCTGAAGCTTTCTTT. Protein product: CASRRNPEAFF. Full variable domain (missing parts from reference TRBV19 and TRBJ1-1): DGGITQSPKYLFRKEGQNVTLSCEQNLNHDAMYWYRQDPGQGLRLIYYSQIVNDFQKGDIAEGYSVSREKKESFPLTVTSAQKNPTAFYLCASRRNPEAFFGQGTRLTVV.

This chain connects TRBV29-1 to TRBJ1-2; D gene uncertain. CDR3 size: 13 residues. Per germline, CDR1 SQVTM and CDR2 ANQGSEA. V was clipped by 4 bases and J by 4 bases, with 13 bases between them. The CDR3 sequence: CSVGLTVGYGYTF. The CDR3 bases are TGCAGCGTTGGACTAACAGTGGGCTATGGCTACACCTTC.

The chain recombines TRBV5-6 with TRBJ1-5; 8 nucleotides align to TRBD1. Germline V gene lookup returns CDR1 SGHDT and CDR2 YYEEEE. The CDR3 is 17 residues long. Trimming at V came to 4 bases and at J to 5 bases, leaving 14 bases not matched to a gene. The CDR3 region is CASSLRTGRGGDQPQHF. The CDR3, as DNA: TGTGCCAGCAGCCTGCGGACAGGGCGTGGGGGGGATCAGCCCCAGCATTTT. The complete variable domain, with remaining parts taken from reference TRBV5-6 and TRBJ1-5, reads DAGVTQSPTHLIKTRGQQVTLRCSPKSGHDTVSWYQQALGQGPQFIFQYYEEEERQRGNFPDRFSGHQFPNYSSELNVNALLLGDSALYLCASSLRTGRGGDQPQHFGDGTRLSIL.

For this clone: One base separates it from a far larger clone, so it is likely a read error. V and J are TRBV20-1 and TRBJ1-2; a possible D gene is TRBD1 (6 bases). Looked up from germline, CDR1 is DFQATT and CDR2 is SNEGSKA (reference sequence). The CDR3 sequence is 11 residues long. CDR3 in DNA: TGCATTGCTAGCCCCGGACAGGGCTACACCTTC. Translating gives CIASPGQGYTF.

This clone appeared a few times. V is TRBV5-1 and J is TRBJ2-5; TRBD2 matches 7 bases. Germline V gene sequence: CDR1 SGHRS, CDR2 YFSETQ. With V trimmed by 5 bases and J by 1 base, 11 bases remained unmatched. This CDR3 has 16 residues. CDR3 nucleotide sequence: TGCGCCAGCAGTTTTTCGGTGGGAGGGATCCAAGAGACCCAGTACTTC. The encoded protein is CASSFSVGGIQETQYF.

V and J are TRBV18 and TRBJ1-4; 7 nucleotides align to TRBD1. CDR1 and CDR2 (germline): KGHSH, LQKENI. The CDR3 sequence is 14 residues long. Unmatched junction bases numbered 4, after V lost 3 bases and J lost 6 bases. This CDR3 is CASSPTRGDEKLFF. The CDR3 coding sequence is TGTGCCAGCTCACCCACCAGGGGGGATGAAAAACTGTTTTTT.

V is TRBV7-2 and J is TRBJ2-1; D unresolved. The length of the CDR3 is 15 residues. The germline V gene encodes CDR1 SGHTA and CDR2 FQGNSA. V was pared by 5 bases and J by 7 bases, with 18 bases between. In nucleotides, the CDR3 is TGTGCCAGCAGCCACGACCCCGACATCTGGAATGAGCAGTTCTTC. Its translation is CASSHDPDIWNEQFF.

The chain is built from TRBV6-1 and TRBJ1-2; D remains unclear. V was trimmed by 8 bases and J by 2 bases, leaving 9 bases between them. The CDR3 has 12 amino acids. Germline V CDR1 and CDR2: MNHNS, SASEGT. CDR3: CASGIANYGYTF. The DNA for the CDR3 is TGTGCCAGCGGTATAGCGAACTATGGCTACACCTTC.

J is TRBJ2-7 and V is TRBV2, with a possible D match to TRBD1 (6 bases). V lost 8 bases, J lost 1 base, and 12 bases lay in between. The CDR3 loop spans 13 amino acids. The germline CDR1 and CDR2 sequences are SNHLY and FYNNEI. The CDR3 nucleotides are TGTGCCAGCTCTGACAGGTATTCCTACGAGCAGTACTTC. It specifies CASSDRYSYEQYF. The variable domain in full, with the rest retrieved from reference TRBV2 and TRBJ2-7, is EPEVTQTPSHQVTQMGQEVILRCVPISNHLYFYWYRQILGQKVEFLVSFYNNEISEKSEIFDDQFSVERPDGSNFTLKIRSTKLEDSAMYFCASSDRYSYEQYFGPGTRLTVT.

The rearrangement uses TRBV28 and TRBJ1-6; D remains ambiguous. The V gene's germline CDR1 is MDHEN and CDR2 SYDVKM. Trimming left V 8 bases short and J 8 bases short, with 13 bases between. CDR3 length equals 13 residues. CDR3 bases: TGTGCCAGCCATGGGGAGCTCTATTCACCCCTCCACTTT. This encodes CASHGELYSPLHF.

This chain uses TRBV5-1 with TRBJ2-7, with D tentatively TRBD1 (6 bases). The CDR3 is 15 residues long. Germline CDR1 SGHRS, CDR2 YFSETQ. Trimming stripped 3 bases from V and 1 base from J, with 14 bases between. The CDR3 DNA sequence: TGCGCCAGCAGCTCGACAGGTGGAGATTCCTACGAGCAGTACTTC. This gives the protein CASSSTGGDSYEQYF.

The CDR3 region is CATSPGDYYEQYF. CDR3 DNA sequence: TGTGCCACCAGCCCGGGGGACTACTACGAGCAGTACTTC. V and J are TRBV6-5 and TRBJ2-7; TRBD2 agrees at 7 bases. CDR1 MNHEY and CDR2 SVGAGI come from the germline V gene. The length of the CDR3 is 13 residues. The V segment lost 10 bases and the J segment 3 bases; nucleotides outside the gene matches: 9.

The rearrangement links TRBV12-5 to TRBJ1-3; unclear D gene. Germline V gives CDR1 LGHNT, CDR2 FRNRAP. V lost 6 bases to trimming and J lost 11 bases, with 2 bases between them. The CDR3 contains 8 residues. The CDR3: CASGAIYF. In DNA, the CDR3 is TGTGCTAGTGGCGCCATATATTTT. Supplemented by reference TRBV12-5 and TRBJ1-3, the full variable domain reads DARVTQTPRHKVTEMGQEVTMRCQPILGHNTVFWYRQTMMQGLELLAYFRNRAPLDDSGMPKDRFSAEMPDATLATLKIQPSEPRDSAVYFCASGAIYFGEGSWLTVV.

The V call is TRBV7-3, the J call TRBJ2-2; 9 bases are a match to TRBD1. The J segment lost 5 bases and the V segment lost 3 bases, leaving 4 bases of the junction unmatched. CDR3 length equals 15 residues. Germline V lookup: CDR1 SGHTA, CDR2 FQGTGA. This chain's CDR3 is CASSLGQGGTGELFF. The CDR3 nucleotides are TGTGCCAGCAGCTTGGGACAGGGTGGGACCGGGGAGCTGTTTTTT. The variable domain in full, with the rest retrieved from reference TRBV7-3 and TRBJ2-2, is GAGVSQTPSNKVTEKGKYVELRCDPISGHTALYWYRQSLGQGPEFLIYFQGTGAADDSGLPNDRFFAVRPEGSVSTLKIQRTERGDSAVYLCASSLGQGGTGELFFGEGSRLTVL.

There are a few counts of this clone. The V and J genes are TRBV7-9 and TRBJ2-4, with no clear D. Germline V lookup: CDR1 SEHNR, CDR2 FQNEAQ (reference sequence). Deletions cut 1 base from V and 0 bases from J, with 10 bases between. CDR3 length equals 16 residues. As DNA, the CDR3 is TGTGCCAGCAGCTTAGTCTACGGTTTAGCCAAAAACATTCAGTACTTC. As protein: CASSLVYGLAKNIQYF.

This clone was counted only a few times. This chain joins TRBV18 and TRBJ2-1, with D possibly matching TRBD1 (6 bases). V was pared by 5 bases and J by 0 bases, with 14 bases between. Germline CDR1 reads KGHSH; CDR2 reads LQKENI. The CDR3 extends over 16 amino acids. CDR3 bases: TGTGCCAGCTCATCCCGGGACATCGGCTCCTACAATGAGCAGTTCTTC. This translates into CASSSRDIGSYNEQFF.

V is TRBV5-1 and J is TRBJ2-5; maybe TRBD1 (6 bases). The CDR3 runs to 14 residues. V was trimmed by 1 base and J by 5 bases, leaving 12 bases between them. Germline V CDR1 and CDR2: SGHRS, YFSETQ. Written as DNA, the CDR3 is TGCGCCAGCAGCTTGTGGGGGCCGGGGGAGACCCAGTACTTC. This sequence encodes CASSLWGPGETQYF. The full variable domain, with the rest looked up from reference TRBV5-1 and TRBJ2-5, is KAGVTQTPRYLIKTRGQQVTLSCSPISGHRSVSWYQQTPGQGLQFLFEYFSETQRNKGNFPGRFSGRQFSNSRSEMNVSTLELGDSALYLCASSLWGPGETQYFGPGTRLLVL.

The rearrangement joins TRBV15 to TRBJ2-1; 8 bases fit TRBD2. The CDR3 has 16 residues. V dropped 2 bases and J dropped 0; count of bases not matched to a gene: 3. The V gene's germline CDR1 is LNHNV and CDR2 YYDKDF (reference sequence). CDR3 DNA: TGTGCCACCAGCAGACAAGCGGGAGTCTCCTACAATGAGCAGTTCTTC. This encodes CATSRQAGVSYNEQFF.

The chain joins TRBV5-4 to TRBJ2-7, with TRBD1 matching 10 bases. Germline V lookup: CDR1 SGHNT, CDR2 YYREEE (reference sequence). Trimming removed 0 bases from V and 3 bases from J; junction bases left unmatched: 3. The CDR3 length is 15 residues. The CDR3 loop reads CASSLGQGANYEQYF. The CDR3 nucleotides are TGTGCCAGCAGCTTGGGACAGGGGGCGAACTACGAGCAGTACTTC.